This T cell receptor beta chain was recovered during a study of blood T cell repertoires in COVID-19. Clones were sequenced by immunoSEQ multiplex PCR, and TCRdb holds only the in-frame ones, with some missing. The sample includes about 59,000 clones, 70% to 85% seen only once; the top ten take roughly 3%. The TCR was taken from a man aged 55 to 70 with acute or convalescent COVID-19. Sequences were obtained from peripheral blood.

Here the CDR3 DNA reads TGTGCCAGCTCACCTCGGCCGGGCCGGGAAGGGTACGAGCAGTACTTC. This translates into CASSPRPGREGYEQYF. This chain joins TRBV18 and TRBJ2-7; the D gene is possibly TRBD2 (5 bases). The V and J ends lost 3 bases and 4 bases respectively, with 19 bases between them. CDR1 is KGHSH and CDR2 is LQKENI in the germline V gene. This CDR3 is built from 16 residues.